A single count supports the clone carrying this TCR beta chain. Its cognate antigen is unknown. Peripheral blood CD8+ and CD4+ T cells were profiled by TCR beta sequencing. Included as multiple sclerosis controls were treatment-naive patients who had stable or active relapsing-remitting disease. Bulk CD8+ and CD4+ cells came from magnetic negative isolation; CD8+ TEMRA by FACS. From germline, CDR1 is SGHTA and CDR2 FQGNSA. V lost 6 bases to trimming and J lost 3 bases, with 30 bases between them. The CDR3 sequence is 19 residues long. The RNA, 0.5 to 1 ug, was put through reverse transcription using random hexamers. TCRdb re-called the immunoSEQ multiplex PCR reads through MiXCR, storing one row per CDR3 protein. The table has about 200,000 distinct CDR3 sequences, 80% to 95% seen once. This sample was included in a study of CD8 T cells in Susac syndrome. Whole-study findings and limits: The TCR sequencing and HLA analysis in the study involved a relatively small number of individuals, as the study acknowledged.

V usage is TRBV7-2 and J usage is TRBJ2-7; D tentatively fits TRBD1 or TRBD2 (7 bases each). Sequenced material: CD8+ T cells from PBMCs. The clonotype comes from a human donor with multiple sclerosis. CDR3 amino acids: CASSLAGGLAGGFGYEQYF. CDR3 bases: TGTGCCAGCAGTCTCGCCGGGGGGCTCGCAGGGGGATTCGGCTACGAGCAGTACTTC.